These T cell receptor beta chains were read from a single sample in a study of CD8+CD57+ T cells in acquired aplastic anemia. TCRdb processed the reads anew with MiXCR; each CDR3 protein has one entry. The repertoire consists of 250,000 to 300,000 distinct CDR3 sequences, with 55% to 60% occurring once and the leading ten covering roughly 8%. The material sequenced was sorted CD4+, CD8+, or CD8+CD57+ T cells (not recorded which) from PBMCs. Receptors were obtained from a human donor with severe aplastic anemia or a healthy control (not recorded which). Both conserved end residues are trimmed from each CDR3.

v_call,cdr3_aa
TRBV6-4,ASRRTGGAYNEQF
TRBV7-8,ASSSTTRSGELF
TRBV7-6,ASSFAGGSGELF
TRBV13,ASSSGQSFTLH
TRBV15,ATSLRGVANYGYT
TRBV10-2,ASISTGIPNEKLF
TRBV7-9,ASSDLGQAYEQY
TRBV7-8,ASSDRRRGETQY
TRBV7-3,ATQGTLGVYEQY
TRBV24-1,ATSDPGLAEVSYNEKLF
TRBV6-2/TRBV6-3,ASRSDTYEQY
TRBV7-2,ASSKRAGDSNQPQH
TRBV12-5,ASGAPGQGDNYGYT
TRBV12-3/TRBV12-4,ASSFAGFEQY
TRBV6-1,ASNEGQGVTDTQY
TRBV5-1,ASSTRTGAPETQY
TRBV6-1,ASREKLNSPLH
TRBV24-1,ATSDSSTSETDTQY
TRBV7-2,ASSSDWGQPQH
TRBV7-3,ASSPPIGGGWTGELF
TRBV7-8,ASSLIAEGETQY
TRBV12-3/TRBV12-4,ASMQGARDSPLH
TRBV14,ASSLLAFYGYT
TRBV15,ATSKVSVRTGSEAF
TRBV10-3,AISESQGANYQPQH
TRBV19,ASRIIGGTGELF
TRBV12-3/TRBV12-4,ASTDLGYPNGYT
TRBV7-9,ASSLGGRKAYEQY
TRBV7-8,ASSLDRFNEKLF
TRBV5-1,ASSLNGRLLTTSTQY
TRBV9,ASSVNIGSSGNTIY
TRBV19,ASSLGTDNSPLH
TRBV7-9,ASSFGQANSPLH
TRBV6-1,ASSDRGAETQY
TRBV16,ASSLFDTIYEQY
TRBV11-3,ASSRGALARSYNEQF
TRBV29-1,SAFLGSNYGYT
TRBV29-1,SVEKGTGYEQY
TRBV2,ASSEASGSGGAFGQY